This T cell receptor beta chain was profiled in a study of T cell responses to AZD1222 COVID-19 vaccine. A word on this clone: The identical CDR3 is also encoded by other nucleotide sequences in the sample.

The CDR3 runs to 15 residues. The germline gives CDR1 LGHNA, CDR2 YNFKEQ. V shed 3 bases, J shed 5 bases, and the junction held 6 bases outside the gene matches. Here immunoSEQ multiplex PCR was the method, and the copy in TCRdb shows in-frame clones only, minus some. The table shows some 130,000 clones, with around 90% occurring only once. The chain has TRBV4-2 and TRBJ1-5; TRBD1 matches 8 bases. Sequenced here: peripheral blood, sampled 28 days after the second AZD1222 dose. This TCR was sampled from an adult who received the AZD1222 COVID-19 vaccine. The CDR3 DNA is TGTGCCAGCAGCCAGGGGTCACAGGGGGATCAGCCCCAGCATTTT. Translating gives CASSQGSQGDQPQHF.